A single T cell receptor (beta chain) is shown here with its context. Its matching antigen is unknown. The sample originates from a study of regulatory and conventional T cells in RAG deficiency. Study-level points and caveats: Sorted Omenn CD25-high CD127-low cells may not be bona fide Tregs. Shorter CDR3s in all patient subsets; >75% Treg-Tconv overlap in Omenn.

Sequenced by immunoSEQ multiplex PCR; TCRdb stores in-frame clones only, minus some. The table lists roughly 30,000 clones, approximately 90% of them singletons, with around 0.82% in the top ten. Genomic DNA came from blood regulatory T cells gated CD4+ CD25-high CD127-low. Trimming shortened V by 5 bases and J by 2 bases, and 16 bases separated the two germline ends. The CDR3 sequence is 16 residues long. Germline-derived CDR1 and CDR2 are SGHAT and FQNNGV. Separately, the same data were catalogued under a study of regulatory T cells. From that second work: The PCR used 52 TRBV and 13 TRBJ primers. Patient repertoires had restricted TRB V-J pairs and skewed V and J usage, most in Tregs.

The source material was Tregs sorted from blood. The V gene is TRBV11-2, the J gene TRBJ2-1; D may correspond to TRBD1 or TRBD2 (5 bases each). The receptor comes from a human donor in good health. CDR3 protein: CASSNRGQGPYNEQFF. The CDR3, as DNA: TGTGCCAGCAGCAATCGCGGGCAGGGACCCTACAATGAGCAGTTCTTC.